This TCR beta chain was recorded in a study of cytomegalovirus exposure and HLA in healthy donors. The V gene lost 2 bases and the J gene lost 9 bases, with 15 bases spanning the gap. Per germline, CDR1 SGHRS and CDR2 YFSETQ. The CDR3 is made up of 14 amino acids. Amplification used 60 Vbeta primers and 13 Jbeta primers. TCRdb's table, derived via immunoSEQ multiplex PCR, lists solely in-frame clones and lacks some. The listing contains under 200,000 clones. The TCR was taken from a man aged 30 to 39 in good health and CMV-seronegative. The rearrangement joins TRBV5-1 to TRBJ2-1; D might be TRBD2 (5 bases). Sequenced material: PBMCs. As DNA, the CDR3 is TGCGCCAGCAGCTTAGGACTCCCCTATGGTGAGCAGTTCTTC. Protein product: CASSLGLPYGEQFF. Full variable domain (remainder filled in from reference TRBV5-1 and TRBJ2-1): KAGVTQTPRYLIKTRGQQVTLSCSPISGHRSVSWYQQTPGQGLQFLFEYFSETQRNKGNFPGRFSGRQFSNSRSEMNVSTLELGDSALYLCASSLGLPYGEQFFGPGTRLTVL.